The sequence of this TCR beta chain was determined in a study of T cell responses to AZD1222 COVID-19 vaccine. Study-wide results and limits: Spike-specific TCR depth and breadth grew after two AZD1222 doses. It was only after the peak T cell response that any repertoires were sampled. White British donors predominated, females outnumbered males, and clonal diversity was possibly underestimated.

The germline V gene encodes CDR1 SGHRS and CDR2 YFSETQ. The CDR3 is 16 residues long. With V trimmed by 4 bases and J by 4 bases, 9 bases remained unmatched. The data were produced by immunoSEQ multiplex PCR, yet TCRdb's version contains in-frame clones alone and is incomplete. Counted here are over 70,000 clones, roughly 80% occurring once; the ten biggest clones make up about 26%. About this clone: Its antigen is undetermined.

This TCR was recovered from an adult who received the MenACWY meningococcal vaccine as a control. Specimen: peripheral blood, collected 28 days after the second dose of the MenACWY control vaccine. The chain is built from TRBV5-1 and TRBJ1-1; 11 nucleotides align to TRBD1. The CDR3 reads CASSAGDRGSGTEAFF. CDR3 bases: TGCGCCAGCAGCGCCGGGGACAGGGGGTCCGGCACTGAAGCTTTCTTT.